One and the same sample provided the 25 T cell receptor beta chains below, sequenced in a study of T cells in Graves' hyperthyroidism and ophthalmopathy (dated by TCRdb to about 2019). Receptor amplification or capture employed multiplex PCR. Sequenced on an Illumina HiSeq 2000. TCR beta CDR3 regions were amplified from RNA transcripts. A first-round RT-PCR of the TCR CDR3 used the HTBI primer set with the Qiagen OneStep RT-PCR kit. TCRdb passed the public sequencing reads through fastp at Q25 and MiXCR, retaining productive beta sequences. One record per CDR3 amino acid sequence lists the most common genes and DNA. The sample table shows 300,000 to 450,000 distinct CDR3 sequences, and more than 12% are seen once. The top ten clones comprise around 20% of the sample. Specimen: blood. These receptors all stem from a woman in her twenties or thirties with Graves' ophthalmopathy.

This clonotype appeared many times. The V and J genes are TRBV15 and TRBJ2-7, with 7 bases fitting TRBD2. Trimming took 5 bases from V and 3 from J; bases not matched to a gene: 1. This CDR3 is built from 12 residues. Looked up from germline, CDR1 is LNHNV and CDR2 is YYDKDF (reference sequence). The CDR3 DNA follows: TGTGCCACCAGCTCGGGGGGCTACGAGCAGTACTTC. It translates to CATSSGGYEQYF.

This clonotype was seen a single time. A much larger clone differs from this one at a single base, so this may be a read error. V gene TRBV11-2 combines with J gene TRBJ2-7; 9 bases are shared with TRBD2. There are 15 residues in the CDR3. Germline V CDR1 and CDR2: SGHAT, FQNNGV. Unmatched junction bases numbered 12, after V lost 5 bases and J lost 7 bases. The CDR3 region has the DNA TGTGCCAGCAGCCCCACTGGCGGGGGGGCGGGGGAGCAGTACTTC. It yields the protein CASSPTGGGAGEQYF.

The CDR3 spells CASTPTRWAHRLTQYF. In DNA form, the CDR3 reads TGTGCCAGCACCCCAACCCGGTGGGCCCACAGATTGACGCAGTATTTT. The rearrangement links TRBV27 to TRBJ2-3; D not resolved. Trimming pared 7 bases from V and 9 bases from J, leaving 26 bases between. The CDR3 has 16 residues. The germline V gene has CDR1 MNHEY and CDR2 SMNVEV (reference sequence).

This clonotype was recorded many times. The rearrangement uses TRBV24-1 and TRBJ2-3; D gene uncertain. There are 15 residues in the CDR3. CDR1 is KGHDR, CDR2 SFDVKD, per germline. V was cut by 3 bases and J by 8 bases, with 17 bases left in between. In DNA form, the CDR3 reads TGTGCCACCAGTGATCCTGCGGACGGCAAGGGTACGCAGTATTTT. Its protein product is CATSDPADGKGTQYF.

This clonotype was recorded many times. J is TRBJ2-7 and V is TRBV7-3, with TRBD1 matching over 7 bases. The germline V gene has CDR1 SGHTA and CDR2 FQGTGA. There are 13 residues in the CDR3. Trimming cost V 3 bases and J 6 bases; bases outside gene matches: 5. The CDR3: CASSFGTASEQYF. CDR3 nucleotides: TGTGCCAGCAGCTTCGGGACAGCTTCCGAGCAGTACTTC.

The chain employs TRBV24-1 and TRBJ2-1; TRBD1 matches 8 bases. Trimming cost V 4 bases and J 1 base; bases outside gene matches: 2. In germline, CDR1 is KGHDR, CDR2 SFDVKD. The length of the CDR3 is 15 residues. The CDR3 protein is CATSEGDRSYNEQFF. CDR3 sequence (DNA): TGTGCCACCAGTGAGGGGGACAGGTCCTACAATGAGCAGTTCTTC.

This clonotype was recorded at least ten times. The V call is TRBV3-1, the J call TRBJ1-5; D remains unclear. Per germline, CDR1 LGHDT and CDR2 YNNKEL (reference sequence). The V end was cut by 2 bases, the J end by 2 bases, with 10 bases between. The length of the CDR3 is 15 residues. The CDR3 loop reads CASSQSGSGNQPQHF. CDR3 nucleotide sequence: TGTGCCAGCAGCCAATCCGGGTCGGGCAATCAGCCCCAGCATTTT. Based on the CDR3 plus reference TRBV3-1 and TRBJ1-5, the full variable domain is DTAVSQTPKYLVTQMGNDKSIKCEQNLGHDTMYWYKQDSKKFLKIMFSYNNKELIINETVPNRFSPKSPDKAHLNLHINSLELGDSAVYFCASSQSGSGNQPQHFGDGTRLSIL.

This clonotype was seen many times. The chain has TRBV11-1 and TRBJ2-1, with 7 nucleotides matching TRBD2. Germline CDR1 reads SGHAT; CDR2 reads FQDESV (reference sequence). After removal of 1 base from V and 0 bases from J, the junction contained 3 bases not matched to a gene. This CDR3 has 16 amino acids. CDR3 residues: CASSLVRGVSYNEQFF. CDR3 nucleotide sequence: TGTGCCAGCAGCTTAGTTCGGGGGGTCTCCTACAATGAGCAGTTCTTC. The whole variable domain, remainder taken from reference TRBV11-1 and TRBJ2-1, is EAEVAQSPRYKITEKSQAVAFWCDPISGHATLYWYRQILGQGPELLVQFQDESVVDDSQLPKDRFSAERLKGVDSTLKIQPAELGDSAMYLCASSLVRGVSYNEQFFGPGTRLTVL.

The table lists this clonotype with many counts. The rearrangement uses TRBV6-1 and TRBJ2-7; TRBD2 matches 12 bases. This CDR3 is 16 amino acids long. Trimming at V came to 5 bases and at J to 4 bases, leaving 9 bases not matched to a gene. From germline, CDR1 is MNHNS and CDR2 SASEGT. This CDR3 is CASSKTGLAGMYEQYF. CDR3 nucleotide sequence: TGTGCCAGCAGTAAAACAGGACTAGCGGGGATGTACGAGCAGTACTTC.

This clonotype was seen ten or more times. V is TRBV12-3 or TRBV12-4 and J is TRBJ2-2, with D possibly matching TRBD2 (5 bases). The CDR3 sequence is 16 residues long. The V end was cut by 5 bases, the J end by 5 bases, with 18 bases between. As DNA, the CDR3 is TGTGCCAGCAGTACCTCTCCGAGGGTGGAGACCGGGGAGCTGTTTTTT. Amino acid sequence: CASSTSPRVETGELFF.

In this sample, this clonotype turned up a few times. CDR3 sequence (DNA): TGTGCCATCAGTGACGAGGGGCTAAACACTGAAGCTTTCTTT. Protein sequence: CAISDEGLNTEAFF. J is TRBJ1-1 and V is TRBV10-3; D possibly corresponds to TRBD1 (5 bases). The CDR3 totals 14 residues. CDR1 ENHRY and CDR2 SYGVKD come from the germline V gene. Trimming took 3 bases from V and 2 from J, leaving 10 bases between them.

This clonotype occurred many times. V usage is TRBV2 and J usage is TRBJ1-2; TRBD1 matches at 8 bases. V lost 7 bases and J lost 0; bases outside the gene matches: 10. Germline CDR1 and CDR2: SNHLY and FYNNEI. The CDR3 has 16 residues. The CDR3 DNA reads as TGTGCCAGCATCGTGACAGGGGCAACAACTAACTATGGCTACACCTTC. Translated, it gives CASIVTGATTNYGYTF.

This clonotype was seen at least ten times. V is TRBV7-6 and J is TRBJ2-3; 7 bases are shared with TRBD2. Looked up from germline, CDR1 is SGHVS and CDR2 is FNYEAQ. The CDR3 consists of 14 residues. J gave up 6 bases and V 5 bases, and 8 bases lay outside the gene matches. The CDR3 bases are TGTGCCAGCAGCCCCGAAGCGGGGTCGGATACGCAGTATTTT. Its translation: CASSPEAGSDTQYF.

This clonotype was recorded at least ten times. The chain employs TRBV7-2 and TRBJ2-1; either TRBD1 or TRBD2 may fit D (5 bases each). This CDR3 comprises 19 residues. The V gene's germline CDR1 is SGHTA and CDR2 FQGNSA. V lost 4 bases and J lost 7, with 29 bases in between. The CDR3 protein is CASSSSIMRGETGLNEQFF. CDR3 bases: TGTGCCAGCAGCTCTTCGATCATGCGAGGGGAAACGGGTTTAAATGAGCAGTTCTTC.

This clonotype was detected a few times. The chain joins TRBV10-3 to TRBJ2-2, with a tentative D call TRBD2 (5 bases). The CDR3 sequence is 13 residues long. The V and J ends lost 3 bases and 6 bases respectively, with 8 bases between them. Germline-derived CDR1 and CDR2 are ENHRY and SYGVKD. The CDR3 loop reads CAISDRTSGELFF. In nucleotides, the CDR3 is TGTGCCATCAGTGATAGGACTTCCGGGGAGCTGTTTTTT.

In this sample, this clonotype turned up a few times. This chain connects TRBV3-1 to TRBJ2-2; D is unresolved. The CDR3 totals 11 residues. The V gene's germline CDR1 is LGHDT and CDR2 YNNKEL (reference sequence). V gave up 6 bases and J gave up 6 bases, with 5 bases separating them. For the CDR3, the DNA is TGTGCCAGCAGTGAACCCGGGGAGCTGTTTTTT. Translating gives CASSEPGELFF.

This clonotype has at least ten counts. This chain links TRBV12-3 or TRBV12-4 with TRBJ2-5; D is undetermined. Trimming removed 8 bases at V and 7 bases at J, with 11 bases between. The CDR3 extends over 11 amino acids. The CDR3 loop is CASALSGTQYF. The CDR3 DNA reads TGTGCCAGCGCCCTCTCGGGGACCCAGTACTTC.

This clonotype was seen ten or more times. The chain employs TRBV11-1 and TRBJ2-3; D possibly corresponds to TRBD1 (5 bases). This CDR3 region has 14 residues. The ends were cut back, 5 bases at V and 3 bases at J, with 12 bases in the middle. Germline lookup yields CDR1 SGHAT and CDR2 FQDESV (reference sequence). CDR3 DNA: TGTGCCAGCAGCCTACGCGACAGAACAGATACGCAGTATTTT. It encodes CASSLRDRTDTQYF.

This clonotype was seen many times. The chain carries TRBV6-1 and TRBJ2-2; weak D call: TRBD2 (6 bases). Germline values: CDR1 MNHNS, CDR2 SASEGT. V was shortened by 5 bases and J by 1 base, with 14 bases between the two germline ends. The CDR3 runs to 16 residues. The CDR3 is CASSFFGGLNTGELFF. The CDR3 coding sequence is TGTGCCAGCAGTTTTTTTGGAGGGCTGAACACCGGGGAGCTGTTTTTT.

This clonotype was seen at least ten times. This chain uses TRBV2 with TRBJ2-5, with no clear D. CDR1 is SNHLY and CDR2 is FYNNEI in the germline V gene. The V end was cut by 1 base, the J end by 1 base, with 10 bases between. The CDR3 spans 15 residues. CDR3 protein: CASSEEGLGQETQYF. The CDR3 nucleotides are TGTGCCAGCAGTGAAGAGGGATTGGGCCAAGAGACCCAGTACTTC.

This clonotype has ten or more counts. V and J are TRBV5-1 and TRBJ2-3; 7 bases agree with TRBD1. With V trimmed by 7 bases and J by 2 bases, 7 bases remained unmatched. The CDR3 runs 14 residues. The V gene's germline CDR1 is SGHRS and CDR2 YFSETQ. The CDR3 coding sequence is TGCGCCAGCGGAACCGGGACAGTCACAGATACGCAGTATTTT. This codes for CASGTGTVTDTQYF.

This clonotype was counted a few times. An end of the junction does not agree with germline; a read error may underlie this. This rearrangement joins TRBV24-1 to TRBJ1-1; TRBD1 matches 7 bases. CDR3 size: 19 residues. Germline V gene sequence: CDR1 KGHDR, CDR2 SFDVKD. DNA of the CDR3: TGTGTCACCAGTGATTTGCATGATTCCCAGGGGGAAGAGAACACTGAAGCTTTCTTT. It yields the protein CVTSDLHDSQGEENTEAFF.

This clonotype appeared many times. V gene TRBV28 combines with J gene TRBJ1-1; tentatively, D is TRBD1 (6 bases). This CDR3 has 13 amino acids. Germline CDR1 reads MDHEN; CDR2 reads SYDVKM. V was shortened by 6 bases and J by 10 bases, with 18 bases between the two germline ends. CDR3 bases: TGTGCCAGCAGCCAGACAGGACAAATAACAGCTTTCTTT. Protein product: CASSQTGQITAFF.

This clonotype was counted ten times or more. As DNA, the CDR3 is TGTGCCATAGCCCCGGGACAGTTTCCCGGGGAGCTGTTTTTT. It is translated as CAIAPGQFPGELFF. The rearrangement joins TRBV6-2 or TRBV6-3 to TRBJ2-2; 7 bases match TRBD1. Germline assignment: CDR1 MNHEY and CDR2 SVGEGT. The CDR3 has 14 amino acids. Trimming removed 10 bases from V and 6 bases from J; junction bases left unmatched: 11.

This clonotype was seen a handful of times. Mismatch with germline at one junction end may stem from a read error. The chain couples TRBV18 to TRBJ2-5, with 8 bases aligning to TRBD1. The CDR3 totals 14 residues. Per the germline V gene, CDR1 is KGHSH and CDR2 is LQKENI. Here the CDR3 DNA reads TGTGCCAGCTCGCTGGGACAGGTTAAAGAGACCCAGTGCTTC. Translating gives CASSLGQVKETQCF. Filled out from reference TRBV18 and TRBJ2-5, the complete variable domain reads NAGVMQNPRHLVRRRGQEARLRCSPMKGHSHVYWYRQLPEEGLKFMVYLQKENIIDESGMPKERFSAEFPKEGPSILRIQQVVRGDSAAYFCASSLGQVKETQCFGPGTRLLVL.